A single T cell receptor (beta chain) is shown here with its context. Its matching antigen is unknown. Looked up from germline, CDR1 is SGHVS and CDR2 is FQNEAQ. Trimming stripped 2 bases from V and 8 bases from J, with 19 bases between. The CDR3 consists of 15 residues. The data stem from a study of graft-versus-host responses after intestinal transplantation. Study summary: Induction with anti-thymocyte globulin, then tacrolimus and steroids for three to four years, was given to all recipients.

Study conclusions and caveats: GvH clones detected in recipient marrow included some appearing first in ileum or blood. High graft-versus-host to host-versus-graft T cell clonal ratios marked allografts of patients with graft-donor macrochimerism. Peak circulating GvH clone levels were associated with early post-transplant HvG declines.

TCRdb's table, derived via immunoSEQ multiplex PCR, lists solely in-frame clones and lacks some. The data hold 90,000 to 120,000 clones, with about nine tenths observed a single time. The sample consisted of unstimulated CD4+ T cells sorted from spleen or lymph node cells, taken before transplant. This TCR came from a human donor who was the organ donor for an intestinal transplant. The chain carries TRBV7-8 and TRBJ2-7; D call uncertain. CDR3 DNA sequence: TGTGCCAGCAGCTTAACGGGCCAAGAACATCTTCAGCAGTACTTC. Its translation: CASSLTGQEHLQQYF.